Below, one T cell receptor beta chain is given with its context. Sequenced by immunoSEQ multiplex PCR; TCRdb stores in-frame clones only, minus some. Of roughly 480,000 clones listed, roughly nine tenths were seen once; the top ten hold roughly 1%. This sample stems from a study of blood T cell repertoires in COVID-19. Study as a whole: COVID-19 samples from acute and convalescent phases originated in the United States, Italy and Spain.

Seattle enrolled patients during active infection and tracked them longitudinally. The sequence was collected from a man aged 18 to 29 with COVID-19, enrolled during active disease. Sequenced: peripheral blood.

The CDR3 here is CASCKGGVHSYEQYF. DNA of the CDR3: TGTGCCAGCTGTAAAGGGGGCGTCCACTCCTACGAGCAGTACTTC. V and J are TRBV27 and TRBJ2-7, with TRBD1 identical over 7 bases. Trimming cost V 8 bases and J 0 bases; bases outside gene matches: 10. This CDR3 has 15 residues. CDR1 is MNHEY and CDR2 is SMNVEV in the germline V gene (reference sequence).